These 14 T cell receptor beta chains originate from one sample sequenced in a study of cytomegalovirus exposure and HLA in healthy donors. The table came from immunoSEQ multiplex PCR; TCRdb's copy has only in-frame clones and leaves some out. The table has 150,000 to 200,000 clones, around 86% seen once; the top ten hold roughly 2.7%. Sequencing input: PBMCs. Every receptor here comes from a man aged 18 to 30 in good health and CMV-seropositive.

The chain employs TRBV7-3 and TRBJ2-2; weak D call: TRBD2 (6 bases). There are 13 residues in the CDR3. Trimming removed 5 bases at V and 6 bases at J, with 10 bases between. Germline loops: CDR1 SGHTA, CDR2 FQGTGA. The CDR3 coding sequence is TGTGCCAGCAGCCCGTCGGGGGCCGGGGAGCTGTTTTTT. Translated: CASSPSGAGELFF.

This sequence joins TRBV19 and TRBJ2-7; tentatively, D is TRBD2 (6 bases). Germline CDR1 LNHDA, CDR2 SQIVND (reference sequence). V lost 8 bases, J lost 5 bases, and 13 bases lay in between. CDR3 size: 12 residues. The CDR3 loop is CASGGRRDEQYF. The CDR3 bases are TGTGCCAGTGGCGGAAGGAGGGACGAGCAGTACTTC. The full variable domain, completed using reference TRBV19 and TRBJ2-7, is DGGITQSPKYLFRKEGQNVTLSCEQNLNHDAMYWYRQDPGQGLRLIYYSQIVNDFQKGDIAEGYSVSREKKESFPLTVTSAQKNPTAFYLCASGGRRDEQYFGPGTRLTVT.

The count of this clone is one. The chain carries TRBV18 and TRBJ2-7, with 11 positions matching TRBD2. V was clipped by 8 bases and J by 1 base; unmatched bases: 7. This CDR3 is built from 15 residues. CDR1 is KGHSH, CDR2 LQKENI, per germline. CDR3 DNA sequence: TGTGCCAGCACGGCCGGGACTAGCGGTTCCTACGAGCAGTACTTC. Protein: CASTAGTSGSYEQYF. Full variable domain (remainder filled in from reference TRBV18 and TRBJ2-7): NAGVMQNPRHLVRRRGQEARLRCSPMKGHSHVYWYRQLPEEGLKFMVYLQKENIIDESGMPKERFSAEFPKEGPSILRIQQVVRGDSAAYFCASTAGTSGSYEQYFGPGTRLTVT.

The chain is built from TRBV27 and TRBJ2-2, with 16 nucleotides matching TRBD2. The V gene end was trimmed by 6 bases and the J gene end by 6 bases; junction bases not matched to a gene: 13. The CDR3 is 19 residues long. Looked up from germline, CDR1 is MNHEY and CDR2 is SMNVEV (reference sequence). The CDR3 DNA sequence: TGTGCCAGCAGGAGGGATGGGACTAGCGGGGGGGCCCGGGCCGGGGAGCTGTTTTTT. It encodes CASRRDGTSGGARAGELFF.

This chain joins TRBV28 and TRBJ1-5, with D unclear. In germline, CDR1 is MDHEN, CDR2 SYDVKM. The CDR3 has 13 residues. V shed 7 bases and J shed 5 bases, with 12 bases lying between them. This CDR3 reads CASTPGKHQPQHF. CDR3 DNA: TGTGCCAGCACTCCGGGAAAGCATCAGCCCCAGCATTTT.

This chain's CDR3 is CASSYGRLNTEAFF. CDR3 DNA: TGTGCCAGCAGTTATGGCCGATTGAACACTGAAGCTTTCTTT. The V call is TRBV27, the J call TRBJ1-1; D uncertain. The V gene lost 4 bases and the J gene lost 0 bases, with 9 bases spanning the gap. The CDR3 contains 14 residues. Germline V lookup: CDR1 MNHEY, CDR2 SMNVEV (reference sequence).

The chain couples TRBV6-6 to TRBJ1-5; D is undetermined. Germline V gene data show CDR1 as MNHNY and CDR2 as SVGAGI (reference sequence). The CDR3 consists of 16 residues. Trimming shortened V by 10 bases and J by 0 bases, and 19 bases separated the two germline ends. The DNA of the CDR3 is TGTGCCACCGAAGGCAGGTTTGTTTATAGCAATCAGCCCCAGCATTTT. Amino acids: CATEGRFVYSNQPQHF.

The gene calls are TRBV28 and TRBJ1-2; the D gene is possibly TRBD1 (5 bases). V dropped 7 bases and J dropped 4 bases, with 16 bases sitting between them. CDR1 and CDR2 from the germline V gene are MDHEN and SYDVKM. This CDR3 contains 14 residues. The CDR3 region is CASTTGGGFYGYTF. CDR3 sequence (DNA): TGTGCCAGCACCACTGGGGGGGGGTTCTATGGCTACACCTTC.

The CDR3: CASSPSDQETQYF. The CDR3 DNA reads as TGTGCCAGCTCACCTAGCGACCAAGAGACCCAGTACTTC. J is TRBJ2-5 and V is TRBV4-2; D perhaps matches TRBD2 (6 bases). Germline-derived CDR1 and CDR2 are LGHNA and YNFKEQ. V lost 8 bases, J lost 0 bases, and 10 bases lay in between. This CDR3 contains 13 residues.

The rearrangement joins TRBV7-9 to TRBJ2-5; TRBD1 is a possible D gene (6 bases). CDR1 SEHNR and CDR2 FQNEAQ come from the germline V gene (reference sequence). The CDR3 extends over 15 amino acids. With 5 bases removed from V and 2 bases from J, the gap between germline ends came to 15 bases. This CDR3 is CASSAGVTFQETQYF. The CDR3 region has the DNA TGTGCCAGCAGCGCAGGGGTGACATTTCAAGAGACCCAGTACTTC.

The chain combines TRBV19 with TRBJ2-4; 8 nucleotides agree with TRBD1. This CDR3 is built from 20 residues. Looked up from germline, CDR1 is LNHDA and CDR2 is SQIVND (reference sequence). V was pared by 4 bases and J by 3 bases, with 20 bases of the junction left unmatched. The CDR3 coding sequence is TGTGCCAGTAGTACAACCCGGACAGGGCTTGGGTTTGTGAGCAAAAACATTCAGTACTTC. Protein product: CASSTTRTGLGFVSKNIQYF. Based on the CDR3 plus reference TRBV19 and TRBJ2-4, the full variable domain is DGGITQSPKYLFRKEGQNVTLSCEQNLNHDAMYWYRQDPGQGLRLIYYSQIVNDFQKGDIAEGYSVSREKKESFPLTVTSAQKNPTAFYLCASSTTRTGLGFVSKNIQYFGAGTRLSVL.

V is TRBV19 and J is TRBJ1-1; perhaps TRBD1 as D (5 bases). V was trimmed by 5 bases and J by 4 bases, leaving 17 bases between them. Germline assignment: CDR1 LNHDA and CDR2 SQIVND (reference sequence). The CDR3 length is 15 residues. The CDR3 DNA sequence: TGTGCCAGTAGTTTCCTTTCGGGGGGTGGCACTGAAGCTTTCTTT. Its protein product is CASSFLSGGGTEAFF.

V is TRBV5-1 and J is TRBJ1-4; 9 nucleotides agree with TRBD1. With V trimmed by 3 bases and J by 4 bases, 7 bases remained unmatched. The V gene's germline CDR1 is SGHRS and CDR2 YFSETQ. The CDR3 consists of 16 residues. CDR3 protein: CASSSEQGALNEKLFF. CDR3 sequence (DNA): TGCGCCAGCAGCTCGGAACAGGGGGCCCTTAATGAAAAACTGTTTTTT. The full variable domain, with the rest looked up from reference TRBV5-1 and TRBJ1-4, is KAGVTQTPRYLIKTRGQQVTLSCSPISGHRSVSWYQQTPGQGLQFLFEYFSETQRNKGNFPGRFSGRQFSNSRSEMNVSTLELGDSALYLCASSSEQGALNEKLFFGSGTQLSVL.

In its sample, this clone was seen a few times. CDR3 region: CASTLRGADGYTF. The DNA for the CDR3 is TGTGCCAGCACCCTCAGGGGGGCTGATGGCTACACCTTC. V usage is TRBV2 and J usage is TRBJ1-2, with 7 positions matching TRBD1. The V gene's germline CDR1 is SNHLY and CDR2 FYNNEI. The V and J ends lost 7 bases and 6 bases, in that order; junction bases with no gene match: 8. This CDR3 comprises 13 residues.